The T cell receptor beta chain described here comes from a study of blood T cells in healthy people across ages. V lost 1 base and J lost 1; bases outside the gene matches: 3. Germline CDR1 LGHNA, CDR2 YSLEER. The CDR3 covers 15 residues. This clonotype has a count of ten or more. Primers used in a second PCR of about 7 to 12 cycles were a sample-barcoded 5' primer and a J-beta primer mix. A minimum of 2.5 million CDR3-containing paired-end reads was obtained for each sample. TCRdb ran MiXCR on the 5' RACE reads and lists one entry per CDR3 protein. The sample contains 1.8 million or so distinct CDR3 sequences, more than 35% of which appear only once.

The sequenced sample consisted of blood. The receptor was derived from a human donor in good health. V is TRBV4-3 and J is TRBJ2-7, with TRBD2 identical over 8 bases. This CDR3 is CASSQGTSRSYEQYF. For the CDR3, the DNA is TGCGCCAGCAGCCAAGGGACTAGCCGGTCCTACGAGCAGTACTTC.